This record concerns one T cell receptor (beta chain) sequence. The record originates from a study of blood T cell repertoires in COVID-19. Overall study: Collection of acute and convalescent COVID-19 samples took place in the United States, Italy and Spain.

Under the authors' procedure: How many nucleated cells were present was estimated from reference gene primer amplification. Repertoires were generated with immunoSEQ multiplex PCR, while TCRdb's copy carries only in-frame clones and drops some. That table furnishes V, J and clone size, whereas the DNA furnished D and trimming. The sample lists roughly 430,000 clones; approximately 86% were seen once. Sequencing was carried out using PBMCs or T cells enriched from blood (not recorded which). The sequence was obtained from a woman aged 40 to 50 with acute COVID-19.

The CDR3, as DNA: TGTGCCAGTAGTATGGGCGGAAACACCATATATTTT. Its protein product is CASSMGGNTIYF. The chain is built from TRBV19 and TRBJ1-3; no reliable D call. V was cut by 3 bases and J by 4 bases, with 4 bases left in between. From germline, CDR1 is LNHDA and CDR2 SQIVND (reference sequence). The CDR3 spans 12 residues.